This entry features one T cell receptor (beta chain) sequence. The data were taken from a study of blood T cell repertoires in COVID-19. Study-wide context: Nucleic acid was either cDNA or gDNA, and it came from T cells, B-cell-depleted T cells, or PBMCs.

V gave up 5 bases and J gave up 4 bases; unmatched junction bases: 13. The length of the CDR3 is 18 residues. CDR1 is SGHNT and CDR2 is YENEEA in the germline V gene. The table came from immunoSEQ multiplex PCR; TCRdb's copy has only in-frame clones and leaves some out. This sample has approximately 200,000 clones, with 85% found just once. The TCR sequence derives from a middle-aged man who had recovered from COVID-19. V gene TRBV11-3 combines with J gene TRBJ2-7; 14 bases line up with TRBD2. Sequences were obtained from PBMCs or T cells enriched from blood (not recorded which). CDR3 sequence reads: CASSTTGTSGSSGYEQYF. Written as DNA, the CDR3 is TGTGCCAGCAGCACAACCGGGACTAGCGGGAGTAGCGGATACGAGCAGTACTTC.